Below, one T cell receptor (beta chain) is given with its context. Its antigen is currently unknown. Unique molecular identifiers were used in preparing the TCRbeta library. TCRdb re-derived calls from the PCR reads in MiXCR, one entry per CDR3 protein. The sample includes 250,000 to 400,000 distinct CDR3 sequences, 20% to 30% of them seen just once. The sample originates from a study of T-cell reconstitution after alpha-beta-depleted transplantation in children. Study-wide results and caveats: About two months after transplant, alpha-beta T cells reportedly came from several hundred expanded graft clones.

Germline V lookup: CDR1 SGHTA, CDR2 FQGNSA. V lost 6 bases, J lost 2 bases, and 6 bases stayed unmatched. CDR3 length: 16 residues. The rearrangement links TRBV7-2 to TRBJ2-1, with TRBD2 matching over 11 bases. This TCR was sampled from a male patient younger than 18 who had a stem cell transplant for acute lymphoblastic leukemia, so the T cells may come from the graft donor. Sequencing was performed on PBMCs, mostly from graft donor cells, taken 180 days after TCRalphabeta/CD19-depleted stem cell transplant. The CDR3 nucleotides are TGTGCCAGCAGAACAACGGGACTAGCGGCCTACAATGAGCAGTTCTTC. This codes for CASRTTGLAAYNEQFF.